This T cell receptor (beta chain) was identified during a study of T cell repertoires in cytomegalovirus infection. The wider study: CMV infection together with matching HLA type was indicated by public TCR beta signatures.

The germline CDR1 and CDR2 sequences are MNHEY and SVGAGI. The CDR3 runs to 14 residues. Trimming stripped 5 bases from V and 8 bases from J, with 15 bases between. MiXCR, applied by TCRdb to the reads, yields one record per CDR3 protein. The sample lists about 490,000 distinct CDR3 sequences; 16% were seen once. This TCR derives from a human donor in good health (CMV status not recorded). Some clones in this sample may be carry-over from other donors' samples. V and J are TRBV6-5 and TRBJ1-4, with a weak D call TRBD1 (6 bases). The sequenced material came from CD8+ T cells from PBMCs. The CDR3 reads CASSQAQGWEKLFF. The CDR3 DNA follows: TGTGCCAGCAGTCAGGCACAGGGTTGGGAAAAACTGTTTTTT.